This entry lists 30 T cell receptor beta chains sequenced from one sample in a study of siplizumab effects on memory and regulatory T cells. Clones were read by immunoSEQ multiplex PCR, and TCRdb kept only the in-frame ones, dropping some. Of 95,000 to 100,000 clones in the sample, around 90% were seen once. Source material: non-Treg CD4+ T cells sorted from blood. The receptors stem from a human donor in good health.

The CDR3 loop reads CASGTSGRISQETQYF. The DNA of the CDR3 is TGTGCCAGTGGGACTAGCGGGAGGATTTCCCAAGAGACCCAGTACTTC. The genes are TRBV19 and TRBJ2-5; 15 nucleotides line up with TRBD2. The CDR3 sequence is 16 residues long. V lost 8 bases and J lost 1; bases outside the gene matches: 5. CDR1 is LNHDA and CDR2 is SQIVND in the germline V gene (reference sequence).

This chain links TRBV27 with TRBJ1-2; no clear D. Germline CDR1 MNHEY, CDR2 SMNVEV (reference sequence). Trimming pared 6 bases from V and 2 bases from J, leaving 7 bases between. This CDR3 has 12 residues. As DNA, the CDR3 is TGTGCCAGCAGGGCTACCAACTATGGCTACACCTTC. Its protein product is CASRATNYGYTF.

This chain links TRBV19 with TRBJ2-1, with D possibly being TRBD2 (5 bases). CDR1 is LNHDA and CDR2 is SQIVND in the germline V gene (reference sequence). The ends were cut back, 3 bases at V and 4 bases at J, with 10 bases in the middle. The CDR3 is 14 amino acids. The CDR3 spells CASSIRGRYNEQFF. DNA for the CDR3: TGTGCCAGTAGTATTCGGGGTAGATACAATGAGCAGTTCTTC.

V gene TRBV27 combines with J gene TRBJ1-6, with D perhaps TRBD1 (5 bases). V shed 11 bases and J shed 9 bases, with 20 bases lying between them. CDR1 and CDR2 from the germline V gene are MNHEY and SMNVEV (reference sequence). The CDR3 sequence is 14 residues long. CDR3 sequence reads: CASSKMGPGSPLHF. In DNA, the CDR3 is TGTGCCTCGTCCAAGATGGGGCCGGGTTCACCCCTCCACTTT.

The chain employs TRBV29-1 and TRBJ2-1; TRBD2 matches 8 bases. V dropped 6 bases and J dropped 15; count of bases not matched to a gene: 10. Germline CDR1 and CDR2: SQVTM and ANQGSEA. This CDR3 is 11 amino acids long. In DNA form, the CDR3 reads TGCAGCGTAGACCATAGCGGGATTGGGTTCTTC. Translating it yields CSVDHSGIGFF.

The rearrangement uses TRBV19 and TRBJ2-7; the match to TRBD2 covers 7 bases. Germline loops: CDR1 LNHDA, CDR2 SQIVND (reference sequence). The ends lost 3 bases at V and 3 bases at J; junction bases unmatched: 8. There are 15 residues in the CDR3. The CDR3, as DNA: TGTGCCAGTAGTATTTCGGGAGGTGGGGTCTACGAGCAGTACTTC. Its translation: CASSISGGGVYEQYF.

The chain couples TRBV30 to TRBJ2-5; TRBD1 matches at 8 bases. Germline CDR1 is GTSNPN and CDR2 is SVGIG (reference sequence). The J segment lost 1 base and the V segment lost 2 bases, leaving 6 bases of the junction unmatched. CDR3 size: 15 residues. CDR3 DNA: TGTGCCTGGAGTACGGATACAGGGGGCCAAGAGACCCAGTACTTC. Protein: CAWSTDTGGQETQYF.

This chain links TRBV5-4 with TRBJ1-3; no definite D call. Germline values: CDR1 SGHNT, CDR2 YYREEE (reference sequence). There are 17 residues in the CDR3. V was pared by 0 bases and J by 0 bases, with 13 bases between. The CDR3 loop is CASSLGSDRFSGNTIYF. In DNA form, the CDR3 reads TGTGCCAGCAGCTTGGGGTCAGATAGGTTCTCTGGAAACACCATATATTTT. Together with reference TRBV5-4 and TRBJ1-3, the CDR3 gives the full variable domain: ETGVTQSPTHLIKTRGQQVTLRCSSQSGHNTVSWYQQALGQGPQFIFQYYREEENGRGNFPPRFSGLQFPNYSSELNVNALELDDSALYLCASSLGSDRFSGNTIYFGEGSWLTVV.

J is TRBJ1-3 and V is TRBV6-1; 7 bases line up with TRBD1. Germline-derived CDR1 and CDR2 are MNHNS and SASEGT. This CDR3 contains 13 residues. V lost 5 bases and J lost 4; bases outside the gene matches: 2. The CDR3, as DNA: TGTGCCAGCAGTACAGGGGTAGGAAACACCATATATTTT. The encoded protein is CASSTGVGNTIYF.

In DNA, the CDR3 is TGTGCCAGCCTCTTTTCTTGGGGACAGGGGAGCACTGAAGCTTTCTTT. This sequence encodes CASLFSWGQGSTEAFF. The V gene is TRBV18, the J gene TRBJ1-1; TRBD1 aligns across 10 bases. This CDR3 contains 16 residues. From germline, CDR1 is KGHSH and CDR2 LQKENI. The V and J ends lost 8 bases and 4 bases, in that order; junction bases with no gene match: 13.

CDR3 residues: CASSQRSGTDTQYF. The DNA for the CDR3 is TGCGCCAGCAGCCAACGGAGCGGCACAGATACGCAGTATTTT. The rearrangement links TRBV4-3 to TRBJ2-3; D gene unclear. The germline CDR1 and CDR2 sequences are LGHNA and YSLEER. The CDR3 length is 14 residues. V was cut by 2 bases and J by 1 base, with 7 bases left in between.

The rearrangement uses TRBV11-1 and TRBJ2-1; D unresolved. The CDR3 sequence is 16 residues long. Germline lookup yields CDR1 SGHAT and CDR2 FQDESV (reference sequence). V lost 2 bases, J lost 2 bases, and 13 bases lay in between. CDR3 protein: CASSLMDGLTYNEQFF. CDR3 DNA: TGTGCCAGCAGCTTAATGGACGGGTTGACCTACAATGAGCAGTTCTTC. Based on the CDR3 plus reference TRBV11-1 and TRBJ2-1, the full variable domain is EAEVAQSPRYKITEKSQAVAFWCDPISGHATLYWYRQILGQGPELLVQFQDESVVDDSQLPKDRFSAERLKGVDSTLKIQPAELGDSAMYLCASSLMDGLTYNEQFFGPGTRLTVL.

The CDR3 coding sequence is TGTGCCAGCAGCCATCCAAGAGGGGGCACTGAAGCTTTCTTT. This translates into CASSHPRGGTEAFF. This chain connects TRBV4-2 to TRBJ1-1; D is perhaps TRBD1 (6 bases). CDR1 is LGHNA, CDR2 YNFKEQ, per germline. This CDR3 comprises 14 residues. The V end was cut by 3 bases, the J end by 4 bases, with 12 bases between.

This chain uses TRBV29-1 with TRBJ1-2; D not resolved. Germline V gene data show CDR1 as SQVTM and CDR2 as ANQGSEA. This CDR3 region has 14 residues. Between the trimmed V and J ends, which lost 5 bases and 0 bases, there was a span of 13 bases. The CDR3 reads CSVPGNTANYGYTF. The CDR3 region has the DNA TGCAGCGTTCCAGGTAATACGGCTAACTATGGCTACACCTTC.

The chain couples TRBV5-6 to TRBJ1-5; D gene unclear. This CDR3 is 14 amino acids long. Germline V gives CDR1 SGHDT, CDR2 YYEEEE. With 1 base removed from V and 4 bases from J, the gap between germline ends came to 9 bases. CDR3 sequence: CASSLFSGNQPQHF. In nucleotides, the CDR3 is TGTGCCAGCAGCTTGTTCTCCGGAAATCAGCCCCAGCATTTT. The whole variable domain, remainder taken from reference TRBV5-6 and TRBJ1-5, is DAGVTQSPTHLIKTRGQQVTLRCSPKSGHDTVSWYQQALGQGPQFIFQYYEEEERQRGNFPDRFSGHQFPNYSSELNVNALLLGDSALYLCASSLFSGNQPQHFGDGTRLSIL.

The chain is built from TRBV5-1 and TRBJ2-5; a weak D match, TRBD1 (5 bases). With 5 bases removed from V and 2 bases from J, the gap between germline ends came to 10 bases. CDR1 is SGHRS, CDR2 YFSETQ, per germline. The CDR3 has 13 amino acids. CDR3 amino acids: CASRAGLQETQYF. The CDR3 region has the DNA TGCGCCAGCAGAGCAGGGTTGCAAGAGACCCAGTACTTC.

The CDR3 DNA follows: TGTGCCAGCAGCCTCGGACAGGGCGACACCGGGGAGCTGTTTTTT. Translating gives CASSLGQGDTGELFF. The V gene is TRBV7-8, the J gene TRBJ2-2; TRBD1 matches at 8 bases. The V gene end was trimmed by 5 bases and the J gene end by 3 bases; junction bases not matched to a gene: 5. This CDR3 is 15 amino acids long. Germline loops: CDR1 SGHVS, CDR2 FQNEAQ.

DNA of the CDR3: TGTGCCAGTAGCCAGACCCCAGAGGCCATGAACACTGAAGCTTTCTTT. Translated, it gives CASSQTPEAMNTEAFF. The chain uses TRBV19 and TRBJ1-1; D not resolved. The CDR3 has 16 amino acids. The ends were cut back, 6 bases at V and 0 bases at J, with 17 bases in the middle. Looked up from germline, CDR1 is LNHDA and CDR2 is SQIVND (reference sequence).

This clone showed up just a few times. The gene calls are TRBV6-1 and TRBJ2-7; 9 bases fit TRBD1. The CDR3 contains 15 residues. CDR1 is MNHNS and CDR2 is SASEGT in the germline V gene. V dropped 2 bases and J dropped 3; count of bases not matched to a gene: 5. The DNA for the CDR3 is TGTGCCAGCAGTGAACGCGAGACAGGGGGCTACGAGCAGTACTTC. Its translation is CASSERETGGYEQYF.

The chain joins TRBV6-1 to TRBJ2-7; 9 nucleotides align to TRBD2. J gave up 7 bases and V 3 bases, and 7 bases lay outside the gene matches. CDR3 length: 14 amino acids. Per the germline V gene, CDR1 is MNHNS and CDR2 is SASEGT. The CDR3 DNA follows: TGTGCCAGCAGTGACAGCGGGAGGAGGGGGGAGCAGTACTTC. Protein product: CASSDSGRRGEQYF.

This chain uses TRBV7-2 with TRBJ1-1; D gene uncertain. This CDR3 comprises 13 residues. Trimming removed 4 bases from V and 10 bases from J, with 16 bases in between. Germline lookup yields CDR1 SGHTA and CDR2 FQGNSA. The CDR3 coding sequence is TGTGCCAGCAGCTCTGGGCCGGGGAGAGGAGCTTTCTTT. Translation gives CASSSGPGRGAFF.

The chain uses TRBV12-2 and TRBJ1-5; the table's D gene call, TRBD1, was not cross checked with the DNA. TRBV12-2 is described as a pseudogene. The CDR3 sequence is 15 residues long. The CDR3 region has the DNA TGTGCAAGTCGCCCCATGGGGCATAGCAATCAGCCCCAGCATTTT. Encoded protein: CASRPMGHSNQPQHF.

The chain employs TRBV6-6 and TRBJ2-7; unclear D gene. The CDR3 runs to 12 residues. V dropped 6 bases and J dropped 5 bases, with 11 bases sitting between them. Germline loops: CDR1 MNHNY, CDR2 SVGAGI (reference sequence). CDR3 in amino acids: CASSNTGNEQYF. Here the CDR3 DNA reads TGTGCCAGCAGCAATACGGGTAACGAGCAGTACTTC.

This clone was seen only once. The chain employs TRBV27 and TRBJ2-2, with 8 bases identical to TRBD1. CDR1 and CDR2 from the germline V gene are MNHEY and SMNVEV (reference sequence). The J segment lost 5 bases and the V segment lost 5 bases, leaving 7 bases of the junction unmatched. The CDR3 loop spans 15 amino acids. CDR3 bases: TGTGCCAGCAGTACCAGCAGGGGGCTTACCGGGGAGCTGTTTTTT. Protein: CASSTSRGLTGELFF.

This chain links TRBV9 with TRBJ2-2; the D is unclear. V gave up 5 bases and J gave up 6 bases, with 8 bases separating them. Germline CDR1 reads SGDLS; CDR2 reads YYNGEE. The CDR3 consists of 12 residues. The CDR3 reads CASSIDAGELFF. The CDR3 region has the DNA TGTGCCAGCAGTATAGACGCCGGGGAGCTGTTTTTT.

J is TRBJ2-2 and V is TRBV6-5, with D perhaps TRBD1 (6 bases). CDR1 is MNHEY and CDR2 is SVGAGI in the germline V gene. The CDR3 length is 15 residues. V gave up 5 bases and J gave up 2 bases, with 12 bases separating them. The CDR3: CASSRPGHNTGELFF. The CDR3 DNA follows: TGTGCCAGCAGTAGGCCGGGACACAACACCGGGGAGCTGTTTTTT.

The chain employs TRBV19 and TRBJ2-7; 8 nucleotides agree with TRBD1. Germline lookup yields CDR1 LNHDA and CDR2 SQIVND (reference sequence). The CDR3 covers 16 residues. V lost 4 bases, J lost 0 bases, and 8 bases stayed unmatched. CDR3 protein: CASSTRAGQGSYEQYF. The CDR3 bases are TGTGCCAGTAGTACCCGAGCCGGACAGGGCTCCTACGAGCAGTACTTC. The full variable domain, rest sourced from reference TRBV19 and TRBJ2-7, is DGGITQSPKYLFRKEGQNVTLSCEQNLNHDAMYWYRQDPGQGLRLIYYSQIVNDFQKGDIAEGYSVSREKKESFPLTVTSAQKNPTAFYLCASSTRAGQGSYEQYFGPGTRLTVT.

This sequence joins TRBV2 and TRBJ1-2, with 9 bases lining up with TRBD1. Germline V gene sequence: CDR1 SNHLY, CDR2 FYNNEI. The CDR3 runs 12 residues. Germline trimming cut 4 bases from V and 7 bases from J; bases unmatched to any gene: 1. CDR3 protein: CASSGGQGGYTF. The CDR3 region has the DNA TGTGCCAGCAGTGGGGGACAGGGTGGCTACACCTTC.

The chain links TRBV4-2 to TRBJ1-5, with D tentatively TRBD1 (6 bases). The CDR3 extends over 16 amino acids. V lost 3 bases and J 3 bases, leaving 15 bases between the germline ends. Germline CDR1 is LGHNA and CDR2 is YNFKEQ. As DNA, the CDR3 is TGTGCCAGCAGCCAGGTACCAACAGGGAACAATCAGCCCCAGCATTTT. Its protein is CASSQVPTGNNQPQHF.

The chain recombines TRBV6-5 with TRBJ2-1, with 7 nucleotides matching TRBD2. V shed 6 bases, J shed 10 bases, and the junction held 9 bases outside the gene matches. The CDR3 runs to 13 residues. CDR1 MNHEY and CDR2 SVGAGI come from the germline V gene. The CDR3 here is CASRRGSSGEQFF. In DNA form, the CDR3 reads TGTGCCAGCAGACGCGGGAGCTCGGGAGAGCAGTTCTTC.